The entry below describes one TCR beta chain. At the DNA level, this CDR3 is encoded by other sequences in the same sample as well. The ends lost 0 bases at V and 4 bases at J; junction bases unmatched: 3. Germline CDR1 MNHEY, CDR2 SVGAGI. CDR3 length: 14 amino acids. The sample belongs to a study of technical replicates of blood from four donors. Generated by immunoSEQ multiplex PCR, the TCRdb table keeps only in-frame clones and is missing some. The sample lists about 83,000 clones, about 92% occurring once. The V call is TRBV6-5, the J call TRBJ2-7; 7 nucleotides align to TRBD2. The sequenced sample was T cells isolated from PBMCs. The sequence came from a human donor in good health. As DNA, the CDR3 is TGTGCCAGCAGTTACTCGAGCGGGGTTTACGAGCAGTACTTC. Translation gives CASSYSSGVYEQYF.